The 15 T cell receptor beta chains presented below share a single source sample, sequenced in a study of Tregs in tolerant kidney transplant recipients. These receptors are not linked to any known antigen. TCRdb's table, derived via immunoSEQ multiplex PCR, lists solely in-frame clones and lacks some. The sample holds around 30,000 clones, 82% seen once. The sequenced sample was Tregs from blood cultured with allogeneic cells. The receptors originated from a human donor in good health.

V and J are TRBV11-3 and TRBJ2-7, with D hard to call. Trimming cost V 3 bases and J 4 bases, with 7 bases left between them. The CDR3 spans 12 residues. The germline V gene has CDR1 SGHNT and CDR2 YENEEA. The CDR3 bases are TGTGCCAGCAGCTTGACCCCGTACGAGCAGTACTTC. The encoded protein is CASSLTPYEQYF.

In this sample, this clone turned up once. The J gene is TRBJ2-2, the V gene TRBV7-3; no definite D call. The CDR3 runs 14 residues. Per the germline V gene, CDR1 is SGHTA and CDR2 is FQGTGA. With 6 bases removed from V and 6 bases from J, the gap between germline ends came to 14 bases. DNA for the CDR3: TGTGCCAGCAGTCTTAGTGCTTGGTCCGGGGAGCTGTTTTTT. Protein sequence: CASSLSAWSGELFF.

V gene TRBV19 combines with J gene TRBJ1-1; TRBD1 aligns across 8 bases. Per the germline V gene, CDR1 is LNHDA and CDR2 is SQIVND (reference sequence). The CDR3 has 13 amino acids. V shed 4 bases, J shed 6 bases, and the junction held 4 bases outside the gene matches. The CDR3 region is CASSTRTGSEAFF. In DNA, the CDR3 is TGTGCCAGTAGTACCCGGACAGGGTCTGAAGCTTTCTTT.

V gene TRBV7-2 combines with J gene TRBJ2-1; D assignment may be TRBD1 or TRBD2 (5 bases each). With 2 bases removed from V and 8 bases from J, the gap between germline ends came to 13 bases. Germline values: CDR1 SGHTA, CDR2 FQGNSA. The CDR3 has 14 residues. This chain's CDR3 is CASSLTRGADEQFF. The DNA for the CDR3 is TGTGCCAGCAGCTTAACCCGGGGCGCGGATGAGCAGTTCTTC. Looking up the rest from reference TRBV7-2 and TRBJ2-1 gives the full variable domain: GAGVSQSPSNKVTEKGKDVELRCDPISGHTALYWYRQSLGQGLEFLIYFQGNSAPDKSGLPSDRFSAERTGGSVSTLTIQRTQQEDSAVYLCASSLTRGADEQFFGPGTRLTVL.

The chain couples TRBV5-1 to TRBJ2-5, with 7 positions matching TRBD1. Germline-derived CDR1 and CDR2 are SGHRS and YFSETQ. With 4 bases clipped from V and 2 bases from J, the junction kept 5 bases outside the gene matches. This CDR3 comprises 14 residues. CDR3 residues: CASSPTGFQETQYF. CDR3 DNA sequence: TGCGCCAGCAGCCCGACAGGGTTTCAAGAGACCCAGTACTTC. The full variable domain, with the rest looked up from reference TRBV5-1 and TRBJ2-5, is KAGVTQTPRYLIKTRGQQVTLSCSPISGHRSVSWYQQTPGQGLQFLFEYFSETQRNKGNFPGRFSGRQFSNSRSEMNVSTLELGDSALYLCASSPTGFQETQYFGPGTRLLVL.

The gene calls are TRBV11-3 and TRBJ2-1; D may be TRBD2 (6 bases). The V gene's germline CDR1 is SGHNT and CDR2 YENEEA. The CDR3 is 16 residues long. Trimming took off 3 bases at V and 1 base at J, with 13 bases between the two ends. CDR3 nucleotide sequence: TGTGCCAGCAGCTTTGGGGGGAGCGGGTCCTACAATGAGCAGTTCTTC. Residues: CASSFGGSGSYNEQFF.

This chain joins TRBV5-1 and TRBJ1-1; D call uncertain. The CDR3 covers 13 residues. Looked up from germline, CDR1 is SGHRS and CDR2 is YFSETQ. V was cut by 4 bases and J by 0 bases, with 7 bases left in between. The CDR3 DNA follows: TGCGCCAGCAGCCTTCTAGTGAACACTGAAGCTTTCTTT. This codes for CASSLLVNTEAFF. Full variable domain (outside the CDR3, taken from reference TRBV5-1 and TRBJ1-1): KAGVTQTPRYLIKTRGQQVTLSCSPISGHRSVSWYQQTPGQGLQFLFEYFSETQRNKGNFPGRFSGRQFSNSRSEMNVSTLELGDSALYLCASSLLVNTEAFFGQGTRLTVV.

The J gene is TRBJ1-5, the V gene TRBV21-1; the table gives TRBD1 as D, unverified against the DNA. TRBV21-1 is a pseudogene segment. This CDR3 has 19 amino acids. The CDR3 sequence: CASDNLIPTGLRGNQPQHF. The CDR3 DNA reads TGTGCCAGCGACAACCTGATACCGACAGGGCTCCGAGGGAATCAGCCCCAGCATTTT.

The chain combines TRBV14 with TRBJ2-5; 7 bases are a match to TRBD1. The J segment lost 10 bases and the V segment lost 1 base, leaving 6 bases of the junction unmatched. The CDR3 length is 13 residues. Germline V gene sequence: CDR1 SGHDN, CDR2 FVKESK. CDR3 sequence: CASSQGRTGLQYF. CDR3 DNA: TGTGCCAGCAGCCAAGGCCGGACAGGCCTCCAGTACTTC.

The chain joins TRBV11-3 to TRBJ1-3; D unresolved. Germline loops: CDR1 SGHNT, CDR2 YENEEA. The CDR3 contains 15 residues. V dropped 5 bases and J dropped 4 bases, with 15 bases sitting between them. CDR3 nucleotide sequence: TGTGCCAGCAGCCCCCGGACTGATCGGGGAAACACCATATATTTT. This sequence encodes CASSPRTDRGNTIYF. Filled out from reference TRBV11-3 and TRBJ1-3, the complete variable domain reads EAGVVQSPRYKIIEKKQPVAFWCNPISGHNTLYWYLQNLGQGPELLIRYENEEAVDDSQLPKDRFSAERLKGVDSTLKIQPAELGDSAVYLCASSPRTDRGNTIYFGEGSWLTVV.

V usage is TRBV5-1 and J usage is TRBJ2-7; D may be TRBD1 (5 bases). The CDR3 spans 15 residues. Trimming left V 0 bases short and J 2 bases short, with 12 bases between. Germline V lookup: CDR1 SGHRS, CDR2 YFSETQ. CDR3 nucleotides: TGCGCCAGCAGCTTGGGGGGCGGAGAAACCTACGAGCAGTACTTC. The encoded protein is CASSLGGGETYEQYF. The full variable domain, in which reference TRBV5-1 and TRBJ2-7 provide the parts outside the CDR3, is KAGVTQTPRYLIKTRGQQVTLSCSPISGHRSVSWYQQTPGQGLQFLFEYFSETQRNKGNFPGRFSGRQFSNSRSEMNVSTLELGDSALYLCASSLGGGETYEQYFGPGTRLTVT.

The rearrangement joins TRBV6-5 to TRBJ2-5; D unclear. Germline-derived CDR1 and CDR2 are MNHEY and SVGAGI. Trimming stripped 0 bases from V and 4 bases from J, with 12 bases between. The CDR3 loop spans 15 amino acids. CDR3 in amino acids: CASSYSPRVGETQYF. DNA for the CDR3: TGTGCCAGCAGTTACTCGCCTAGGGTCGGAGAGACCCAGTACTTC.

The V call is TRBV5-5, the J call TRBJ1-2; D may be TRBD1 (5 bases). CDR1 and CDR2 (germline): SGHKS, YYEKEE (reference sequence). The CDR3 sequence is 15 residues long. The V and J ends lost 0 bases and 5 bases respectively, with 14 bases between them. The CDR3 DNA reads TGTGCCAGCAGCTTGGCACAGGCCCCCGGGTATGGCTACACCTTC. Its translation: CASSLAQAPGYGYTF.

This clone has only one observation. V and J are TRBV5-1 and TRBJ1-1; no clear D gene. Germline V CDR1 and CDR2: SGHRS, YFSETQ. The CDR3 contains 14 residues. V was cut by 4 bases and J by 0 bases, with 10 bases left in between. The CDR3: CASSPSLLNTEAFF. The CDR3 DNA follows: TGCGCCAGCAGCCCCTCGCTCCTGAACACTGAAGCTTTCTTT. Combining the CDR3 with reference TRBV5-1 and TRBJ1-1 gives the whole variable domain KAGVTQTPRYLIKTRGQQVTLSCSPISGHRSVSWYQQTPGQGLQFLFEYFSETQRNKGNFPGRFSGRQFSNSRSEMNVSTLELGDSALYLCASSPSLLNTEAFFGQGTRLTVV.

The chain joins TRBV5-1 to TRBJ2-5; D perhaps matches TRBD2 (5 bases). This CDR3 region has 14 residues. Trimming left V 7 bases short and J 5 bases short, with 18 bases between. Germline values: CDR1 SGHRS, CDR2 YFSETQ. The CDR3 coding sequence is TGCGCCAGCGCGGATCCCACGCGAGGGGAGACCCAGTACTTC. Translating gives CASADPTRGETQYF. The variable domain in full, with the rest retrieved from reference TRBV5-1 and TRBJ2-5, is KAGVTQTPRYLIKTRGQQVTLSCSPISGHRSVSWYQQTPGQGLQFLFEYFSETQRNKGNFPGRFSGRQFSNSRSEMNVSTLELGDSALYLCASADPTRGETQYFGPGTRLLVL.